This T cell receptor (beta chain) was obtained from a study of PD-1 blockade in classical Hodgkin lymphoma (TCRdb year 2020). With regard to the full study: Nivolumab dosing was 3 mg/kg intravenously every 2 weeks, continuing until either disease progression or unacceptable toxicity. The study used CyTOF and TCR beta sequencing to define a peripheral blood immune signature of response to PD-1 blockade in classical Hodgkin lymphoma. Results the study describes overall, beyond this receptor: Only a single clinical trial cohort was studied, and what caused the repertoire differences, possibly disease activity or prior therapy, remained undefined. A significant rise by C4D1 was seen in CD4+ but not CD8+ TCR diversity (p=0.0027 vs p=0.16), with the rise being most apparent in complete responders (p=0.02). Baseline diversity similar to that of newly diagnosed patients was observed in trial patients achieving complete response, whereas significantly lower diversity was observed in partial responders and progressors. Lower diversity was seen in patients whose nivolumab began less than 1 year after ASCT, and these patients were left out of later analyses so that immune reconstitution would not confound the results. Baseline TCR diversity was reported as lower in newly diagnosed patients than in healthy donors, and lower still in relapsed/refractory patients.

The Qiagen DNeasy kit was used to extract genomic DNA from unsorted PBMCs and from the negatively selected CD4+ and CD8+ fractions. TCR beta CDR3 regions were amplified by immunoSEQ multiplex PCR using primers annealing to V and J segments. Amplification bias was minimized using a synthetic immune receptor repertoire, and residual bias was removed computationally after sequencing. As for how the authors treated the data: Repertoire diversity was quantified as the Shannon entropy index using custom Python scripts. Unsorted, CD4+ and CD8+ repertoires were analyzed separately, except in combined analyses where CD4+ and CD8+ sequences were merged in silico. A clone was considered expanded if an increase in frequency of at least 2-fold after treatment relative to C1D1 was found, and a pseudocount of 0.5 was applied to clones undetected at baseline. Singleton clones were defined as clones with 0 or 1 copy at C1D1, and non-singleton clones were defined as clones with 2 or more copies. Clones expanded in unsorted samples were assigned a CD4+, CD8+ or unknown annotation through matching of protein sequences in sorted samples from the same patient. Diversity changes from C1D1 to C4D1 were tested in paired samples using Wilcoxon tests. Here the immuneACCESS table is served through TCRdb, limited to in-frame sequences with V and J called. Missing clones are a known gap in these copies; in checked studies unresolved V genes cover under half, and the rest lacks a known reason. Clone size and V and J calls were adopted from that table, with D and trimming inferred from the DNA. Across this sample there are nearly 100,000 clones, with over 70% seen only once. Clones ranked in the top ten supply 10% to 15% of the sample.

A remark on this clone: What this receptor recognizes is not known. No base quality information exists; no much larger clone differs at one position.

CDR3 length: 14 amino acids, cysteine to phenylalanine. The DNA shown is the 42-base CDR3, in frame from base 1. V sheds 5 bases and J sheds 1 base, leaving 9 bases between their ends. The germline V gene encodes CDR1 SGHAT and CDR2 FQDESV (reference sequence). This specimen's time point label, interpreted: cycle 1 day 1 (C1D1), immediately before nivolumab initiation. All trial patients had relapsed after autologous stem cell transplantation, with cohorts A, B and C differing in prior brentuximab vedotin exposure. The trial cohort comprised more than 55 patients with relapsed/refractory classical Hodgkin lymphoma whose best overall responses were complete response, partial response or progressive disease. Trial patients were treated with single-agent nivolumab in the multi-cohort phase II CheckMate 205 trial. An independent review committee assessed best overall response by applying the 2007 International Working Group response criteria. Trial PBMCs were obtained immediately prior to nivolumab initiation (C1D1) and on therapy at cycle 2 day 1 and cycle 4 day 1. Peripheral blood was collected in 8 mL Vacutainer Cell Preparation Tubes, from which PBMCs were isolated by centrifugation and then cryopreserved.

The sample in question was peripheral blood mononuclear cells (PBMCs), obtained at baseline. This sequence uses TRBV11-1 and TRBJ2-1, with the D segment identity uncertain. This clonotype was sampled from a human donor with classical Hodgkin lymphoma. The nucleotide sequence reads as follows: TGTGCCAGCAGCGGAATGGTTTCCTACAATGAGCAGTTCTTC. Protein translation: CASSGMVSYNEQFF. With the portions outside the CDR3 filled from the reference TRBV11-1 and TRBJ2-1 genes, the complete variable region becomes EAEVAQSPRYKITEKSQAVAFWCDPISGHATLYWYRQILGQGPELLVQFQDESVVDDSQLPKDRFSAERLKGVDSTLKIQPAELGDSAMYLCASSGMVSYNEQFFGPGTRLTVL.